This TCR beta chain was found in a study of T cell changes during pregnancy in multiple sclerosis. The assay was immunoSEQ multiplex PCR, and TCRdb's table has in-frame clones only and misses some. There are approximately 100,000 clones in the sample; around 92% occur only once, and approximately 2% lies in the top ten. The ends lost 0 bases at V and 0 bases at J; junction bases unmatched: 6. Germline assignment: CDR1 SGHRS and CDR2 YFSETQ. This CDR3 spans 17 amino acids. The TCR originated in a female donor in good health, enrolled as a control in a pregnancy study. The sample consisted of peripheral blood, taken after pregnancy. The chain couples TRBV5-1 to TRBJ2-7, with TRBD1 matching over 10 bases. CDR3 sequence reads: CASSLVGDRGISYEQYF. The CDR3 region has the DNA TGCGCCAGCAGCTTGGTGGGGGACAGGGGAATCTCCTACGAGCAGTACTTC.